Described below is a single T cell receptor beta chain sequence and its context. Antigen unknown. The CDR3 totals 15 residues. Germline-derived CDR1 and CDR2 are MDHEN and SYDVKM. V gave up 4 bases and J gave up 5 bases; unmatched junction bases: 6. The table came from immunoSEQ multiplex PCR; TCRdb's copy has only in-frame clones and leaves some out. The sample holds about 180,000 clones, 80% to 90% seen once. This sample stems from a study of T cell responses to AZD1222 COVID-19 vaccine. About the study: Investigators merged groups given second doses at roughly 4 or roughly 12 weeks. The study, taken as a whole, reports: Repertoire sampling occurred only after the peak T cell response.

The receptor was derived from an adult in good health. This sample comprised peripheral blood, obtained on day 0 of AZD1222 vaccination. The chain uses TRBV28 and TRBJ2-1; TRBD2 agrees at 9 bases. The CDR3 region has the DNA TGTGCCAGCAGTTCAGGAGCGGGGGGAGACAATGAGCAGTTCTTC. Translation: CASSSGAGGDNEQFF.